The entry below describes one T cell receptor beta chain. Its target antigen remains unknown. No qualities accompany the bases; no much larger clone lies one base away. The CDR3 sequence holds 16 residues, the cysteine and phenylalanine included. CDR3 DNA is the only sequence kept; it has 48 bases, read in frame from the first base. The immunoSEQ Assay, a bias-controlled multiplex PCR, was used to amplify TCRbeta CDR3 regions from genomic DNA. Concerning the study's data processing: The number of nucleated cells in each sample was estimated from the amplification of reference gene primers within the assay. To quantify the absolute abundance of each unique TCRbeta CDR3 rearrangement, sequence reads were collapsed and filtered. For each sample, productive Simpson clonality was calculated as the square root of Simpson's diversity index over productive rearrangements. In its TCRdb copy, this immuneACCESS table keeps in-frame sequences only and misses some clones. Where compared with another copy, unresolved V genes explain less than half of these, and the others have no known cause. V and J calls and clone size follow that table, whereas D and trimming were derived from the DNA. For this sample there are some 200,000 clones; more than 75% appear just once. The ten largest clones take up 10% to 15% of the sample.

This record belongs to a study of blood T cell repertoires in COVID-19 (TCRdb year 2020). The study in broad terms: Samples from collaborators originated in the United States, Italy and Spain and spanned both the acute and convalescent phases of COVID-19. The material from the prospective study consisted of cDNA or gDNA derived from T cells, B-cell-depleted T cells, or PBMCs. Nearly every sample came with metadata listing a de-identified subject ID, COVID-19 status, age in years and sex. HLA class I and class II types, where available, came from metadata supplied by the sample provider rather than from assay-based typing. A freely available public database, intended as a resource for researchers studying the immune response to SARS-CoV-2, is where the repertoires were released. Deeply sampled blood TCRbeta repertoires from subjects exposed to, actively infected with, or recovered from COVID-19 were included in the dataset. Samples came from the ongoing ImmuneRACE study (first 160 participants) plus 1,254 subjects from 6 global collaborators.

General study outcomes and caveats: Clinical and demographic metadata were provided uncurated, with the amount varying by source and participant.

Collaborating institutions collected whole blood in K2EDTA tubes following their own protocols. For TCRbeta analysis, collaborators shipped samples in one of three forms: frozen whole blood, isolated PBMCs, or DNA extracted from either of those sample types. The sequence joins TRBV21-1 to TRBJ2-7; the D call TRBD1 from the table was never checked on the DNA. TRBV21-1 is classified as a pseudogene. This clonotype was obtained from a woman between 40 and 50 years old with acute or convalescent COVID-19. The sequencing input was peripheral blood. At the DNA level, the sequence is TGTGCCAGCAGCACCCCAGGGGCGGTAAGCTCCTACGAGCAGTACTTC. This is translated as CASSTPGAVSSYEQYF.